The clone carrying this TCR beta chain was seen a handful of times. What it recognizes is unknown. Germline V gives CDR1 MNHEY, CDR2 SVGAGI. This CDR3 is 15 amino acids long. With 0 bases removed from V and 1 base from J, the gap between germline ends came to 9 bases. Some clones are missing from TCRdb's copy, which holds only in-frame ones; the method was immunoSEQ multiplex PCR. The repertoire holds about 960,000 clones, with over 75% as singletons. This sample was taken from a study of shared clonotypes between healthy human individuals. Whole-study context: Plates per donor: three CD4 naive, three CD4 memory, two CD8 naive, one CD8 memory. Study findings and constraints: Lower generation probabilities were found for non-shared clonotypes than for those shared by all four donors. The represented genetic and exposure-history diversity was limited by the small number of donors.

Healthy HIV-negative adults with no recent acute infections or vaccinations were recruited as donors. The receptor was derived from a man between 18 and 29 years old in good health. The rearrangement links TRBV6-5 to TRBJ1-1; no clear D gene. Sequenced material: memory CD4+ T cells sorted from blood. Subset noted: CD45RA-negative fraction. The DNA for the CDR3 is TGTGCCAGCAGTTACTCATGGGCCGGGAACACTGAAGCTTTCTTT. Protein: CASSYSWAGNTEAFF.